The text below deals with one TCR beta chain. This sample was taken from a study of blood T cells in healthy people across ages. Using a J-beta primer mix together with a sample-barcoded 5' primer, a second PCR was run for about 6 to 11 cycles. TCRdb re-called the 5' RACE reads through MiXCR, storing one row per CDR3 protein. The table records 800,000 to 950,000 distinct CDR3 sequences, about 48% of them present only once. V was trimmed by 6 bases and J by 5 bases, leaving 18 bases between them. This CDR3 region has 15 residues. The germline V gene encodes CDR1 MNHEY and CDR2 SVGAGI. The TCR sequence derives from a man aged 25-40 years in good health. The chain has TRBV6-5 and TRBJ2-3, with D possibly matching TRBD1 (6 bases). Source material: blood. The DNA of the CDR3 is TGTGCCAGCAGCCCCACCCGGGGCAGGGGAGATACGCAGTATTTT. It is translated as CASSPTRGRGDTQYF.